A single sample is the source of the 24 T cell receptor beta chains below, sequenced in a study of blood T cells in healthy people across ages. A second PCR of roughly 7 to 11 cycles used a sample-barcoded 5' primer and a J-beta primer mix. TCRdb re-called the 5' RACE reads through MiXCR, storing one row per CDR3 protein. This sample has about a million distinct CDR3 sequences, with roughly half found just once. The sequencing sample was made of blood. These receptors all stem from a woman aged 55-69 years in good health.

V usage is TRBV10-3 and J usage is TRBJ1-1; D uncertain. Trimming shortened V by 0 bases and J by 8 bases, and 10 bases separated the two germline ends. The CDR3 extends over 13 amino acids. Germline assignment: CDR1 ENHRY and CDR2 SYGVKD. CDR3 sequence reads: CAISESRPSEAFF. In nucleotides, the CDR3 is TGTGCCATCAGTGAGTCGAGGCCCTCCGAAGCTTTCTTT.

V and J are TRBV20-1 and TRBJ2-3; tentatively, D is TRBD1 or TRBD2 (5 bases each). The V end was cut by 6 bases, the J end by 5 bases, with 21 bases between. The CDR3 covers 15 residues. CDR1 DFQATT and CDR2 SNEGSKA come from the germline V gene (reference sequence). The CDR3 is CSAVPFEGRRDTQYF. CDR3 sequence (DNA): TGCAGTGCCGTCCCCTTTGAGGGGCGGAGAGATACGCAGTATTTT.

The chain recombines TRBV28 with TRBJ1-2, with 7 bases identical to TRBD1. V was pared by 5 bases and J by 4 bases, with 7 bases of the junction left unmatched. Per germline, CDR1 MDHEN and CDR2 SYDVKM. This CDR3 region has 14 residues. CDR3: CASSLPTGFYGYTF. For the CDR3, the DNA is TGTGCCAGCAGTCTCCCGACAGGGTTCTATGGCTACACCTTC.

V usage is TRBV28 and J usage is TRBJ2-7; D is undetermined. Germline-derived CDR1 and CDR2 are MDHEN and SYDVKM. The CDR3 extends over 16 amino acids. Trimming took 4 bases from V and 0 from J, leaving 16 bases between them. This CDR3 is CASSSPREHSSYEQYF. The CDR3 coding sequence is TGTGCCAGCAGTTCCCCCCGAGAGCACTCCTCCTACGAGCAGTACTTC.

This clonotype appeared a few times. The chain links TRBV7-2 to TRBJ2-3; TRBD1 agrees at 9 bases. The CDR3 length is 15 residues. The germline V gene encodes CDR1 SGHTA and CDR2 FQGNSA. With 6 bases clipped from V and 3 bases from J, the junction kept 7 bases outside the gene matches. The CDR3 here is CASRSGQGRTDTQYF. CDR3 sequence (DNA): TGTGCCAGCAGGAGCGGACAGGGGAGGACAGATACGCAGTATTTT.

This clonotype was found once. The DNA for the CDR3 is TGTGCCAGCAGCTTGAGCGTAGTAGCGGGAGGGCTCAATGAGCAGTTCTTC. Protein sequence: CASSLSVVAGGLNEQFF. The chain carries TRBV11-2 and TRBJ2-1; 11 positions match TRBD2. CDR3 size: 17 residues. The J segment lost 6 bases and the V segment lost 3 bases, leaving 10 bases of the junction unmatched. The germline V gene encodes CDR1 SGHAT and CDR2 FQNNGV. The full variable domain, with the rest looked up from reference TRBV11-2 and TRBJ2-1, is EAGVAQSPRYKIIEKRQSVAFWCNPISGHATLYWYQQILGQGPKLLIQFQNNGVVDDSQLPKDRFSAERLKGVDSTLKIQPAKLEDSAVYLCASSLSVVAGGLNEQFFGPGTRLTVL.

The V gene is TRBV6-1, the J gene TRBJ1-2; no reliable D call. The CDR3 is 16 amino acids. Deletions cut 0 bases from V and 4 bases from J, with 15 bases between. Germline V lookup: CDR1 MNHNS, CDR2 SASEGT. The CDR3 DNA is TGTGCCAGCAGTGAAGCGAGCAGCCACGCGGGCTATGGCTACACCTTC. Residues: CASSEASSHAGYGYTF.

The V and J genes are TRBV12-3 or TRBV12-4 and TRBJ1-1; D is ambiguous. Trimming removed 3 bases from V and 8 bases from J, with 13 bases in between. The CDR3 has 13 residues. For the CDR3, the DNA is TGTGCCAGCAGTTTCCTTCCAGGAGGGGAAGCTTTCTTT. Amino acid sequence: CASSFLPGGEAFF.

This rearrangement joins TRBV5-6 to TRBJ1-2, with D hard to call. With 4 bases removed from V and 8 bases from J, the gap between germline ends came to 9 bases. This CDR3 region has 11 residues. CDR1 and CDR2 (germline): SGHDT, YYEEEE. The CDR3 spells CASSRTTGYTF. DNA for the CDR3: TGTGCCAGCAGCCGCACAACAGGCTACACCTTC.

This clonotype appeared a few times. The chain couples TRBV5-1 to TRBJ2-7; D gene unclear. The CDR3 sequence is 15 residues long. Trimming removed 6 bases at V and 2 bases at J, with 18 bases between. The V gene's germline CDR1 is SGHRS and CDR2 YFSETQ. The CDR3 DNA sequence: TGCGCCAGCAAGGTAGGACCTATGGAGACCTACGAGCAGTACTTC. Translating it yields CASKVGPMETYEQYF.

The chain joins TRBV25-1 to TRBJ1-2; D is unresolved. In germline, CDR1 is MGHDK, CDR2 SYGVNS. V lost 0 bases, J lost 4 bases, and 9 bases lay in between. CDR3 size: 14 residues. In nucleotides, the CDR3 is TGTGCCAGCAGTGAATACCCCGAGCGCTATGGCTACACCTTC. Its protein is CASSEYPERYGYTF.

The chain is built from TRBV20-1 and TRBJ2-1; 10 bases line up with TRBD1. J gave up 6 bases and V 2 bases, and 4 bases lay outside the gene matches. This CDR3 comprises 14 residues. The germline CDR1 and CDR2 sequences are DFQATT and SNEGSKA (reference sequence). CDR3 sequence reads: CSARWDRGVNEQFF. In DNA form, the CDR3 reads TGCAGTGCTAGATGGGACAGGGGTGTCAATGAGCAGTTCTTC.

The chain uses TRBV7-9 and TRBJ2-3; tentatively, D is TRBD2 (5 bases). Germline CDR1 is SEHNR and CDR2 is FQNEAQ (reference sequence). The V end lost 4 bases, the J end lost 0 bases, and 23 bases lay between the germline ends. The CDR3 is 19 amino acids. The CDR3 loop reads CASSSGGLLLDTSTDTQYF. The CDR3 DNA sequence: TGTGCCAGCAGCTCTGGTGGGCTCCTACTAGATACTAGCACAGATACGCAGTATTTT.

This chain joins TRBV25-1 and TRBJ2-7; possibly TRBD2 for D (6 bases). V was clipped by 5 bases and J by 6 bases, with 20 bases between them. This CDR3 region has 15 residues. Germline V gene sequence: CDR1 MGHDK, CDR2 SYGVNS. The CDR3 protein is CASSPPRGDGLEQYF. The DNA of the CDR3 is TGTGCCAGCAGTCCTCCCCGCGGGGACGGCCTCGAGCAGTACTTC.

This clonotype was seen a handful of times. The chain employs TRBV7-2 and TRBJ2-1; possibly TRBD1 for D (5 bases). The DNA end favors TRBJ2-7, so the J call may be wrong. The CDR3 is made up of 11 amino acids. CDR1 and CDR2 (germline): SGHTA, FQGNSA. The CDR3 here is CAWGSYNEQYF. In nucleotides, the CDR3 is TGTGCCTGGGGCTCCTACAATGAGCAGTACTTC.

The V and J genes are TRBV20-1 and TRBJ2-1; 8 bases line up with TRBD2. Germline values: CDR1 DFQATT, CDR2 SNEGSKA (reference sequence). This CDR3 region has 17 residues. The V gene end was trimmed by 5 bases and the J gene end by 0 bases; junction bases not matched to a gene: 12. In nucleotides, the CDR3 is TGCAGTGCTGGGGGTAGCGGGATCCTAGGCTCCTACAATGAGCAGTTCTTC. Amino acids: CSAGGSGILGSYNEQFF.

The chain has TRBV18 and TRBJ1-1; D perhaps matches TRBD1 (5 bases). Germline lookup yields CDR1 KGHSH and CDR2 LQKENI. The CDR3 has 16 residues. V was clipped by 2 bases and J by 4 bases, with 17 bases between them. CDR3 bases: TGTGCCAGCTCACCATGGGGGAGCGATGCAAGCACTGAAGCTTTCTTT. Residues: CASSPWGSDASTEAFF.

The chain couples TRBV7-6 to TRBJ2-5; 9 bases match TRBD2. CDR3 size: 14 residues. Germline V CDR1 and CDR2: SGHVS, FNYEAQ. V shed 3 bases, J shed 5 bases, and the junction held 4 bases outside the gene matches. The CDR3 sequence is CASSFLAGAETQYF. For the CDR3, the DNA is TGTGCCAGCAGCTTTTTAGCGGGAGCGGAGACCCAGTACTTC.

The V call is TRBV7-2, the J call TRBJ2-7, with D uncertain. Looked up from germline, CDR1 is SGHTA and CDR2 is FQGNSA. Trimming pared 5 bases from V and 6 bases from J, leaving 26 bases between. CDR3 length: 17 residues. The CDR3 loop is CASSPRLSVSRPSEQYF. The CDR3 region has the DNA TGTGCCAGCAGCCCCCGGTTGAGCGTATCTAGGCCGTCCGAGCAGTACTTC.

The chain carries TRBV15 and TRBJ2-1; TRBD2 matches 7 bases. This CDR3 is 18 amino acids long. The ends lost 4 bases at V and 3 bases at J; junction bases unmatched: 15. CDR1 is LNHNV, CDR2 YYDKDF, per germline (reference sequence). DNA of the CDR3: TGTGCCACCAGCAAAGGAGATTCATGGGGGGGGAACTACAATGAGCAGTTCTTC. This gives the protein CATSKGDSWGGNYNEQFF.

The chain carries TRBV20-1 and TRBJ2-1, with 9 bases lining up with TRBD2. The V gene's germline CDR1 is DFQATT and CDR2 SNEGSKA (reference sequence). V trimming: 6 bases; J trimming: 1 base; junction bases outside the gene matches: 4. The CDR3 length is 14 residues. In DNA, the CDR3 is TGCAGTGCGGTAGCGGGAGCATCCTACAATGAGCAGTTCTTC. Translating gives CSAVAGASYNEQFF.

A word on this clonotype: Its ends do not fully match the called genes, so a read error is possible. V gene TRBV5-1 combines with J gene TRBJ1-1; D is uncertain. Germline-derived CDR1 and CDR2 are SGHRS and YFSETQ. This CDR3 comprises 13 residues. CDR3 sequence (DNA): TGCGCCAGCAGCTTGGCCGGGAACGCTGAAGCTTTCTTT. Translation: CASSLAGNAEAFF.

The genes are TRBV4-2 and TRBJ2-7, with no clear D. The CDR3 has 16 amino acids. With 4 bases removed from V and 2 bases from J, the gap between germline ends came to 18 bases. The V gene's germline CDR1 is LGHNA and CDR2 YNFKEQ. CDR3 nucleotides: TGTGCCAGCAGCCGTTGGGGTGGGGATTCGCCCTACGAGCAGTACTTC. Amino acid sequence: CASSRWGGDSPYEQYF.

In its sample, this clonotype was seen many times. The genes are TRBV12-3 or TRBV12-4 and TRBJ1-4; D is possibly TRBD1 (5 bases). The CDR3 is made up of 14 amino acids. Trimming removed 6 bases from V and 4 bases from J, with 12 bases in between. This chain's CDR3 is CASSLTAFNEKLFF. The CDR3 coding sequence is TGTGCCAGCAGCCTGACAGCCTTTAATGAAAAACTGTTTTTT.